The TCR beta chain described here comes from a study of TIL therapy for anti-PD-1-resistant metastatic lung cancer. Overall study context: By whole-exome sequencing, median non-synonymous tumor mutation burden was roughly 1.6 mutations per megabase.

Findings and limits, study-wide: TIL cultures after expansion showed higher clonality and lower diversity than baseline tumor (median about 5.6% vs 31%). The cohort had more treatment-naive, never-smoker and oncogene-addicted patients than typical.

Worth noting for this clone: Antigen unknown.

Documented time point: pre-treatment sample, taken before nivolumab and TIL therapy. Most excised metastases sampled were pleural nodules or supraclavicular lymph nodes. The libraries were made with immunoSEQ v3. Survey-level samples got 2 million or so read pairs; deep-level samples got about 5-6.5 million. Clones were read by immunoSEQ multiplex PCR, and TCRdb kept only the in-frame ones, dropping some. The profile covers more than 90,000 clones, with just over 65% appearing a single time and about 10% taken by the ten largest. The CDR3 runs 15 residues. Germline V gene sequence: CDR1 SGDLS, CDR2 YYNGEE. Trimming removed 0 bases from V and 3 bases from J, with 9 bases in between.

The TCR sequence derives from a person aged 25 to 85 with non-small cell lung cancer. J is TRBJ2-2 and V is TRBV9, with D possibly matching TRBD2 (6 bases). The sequencing here drew on tumor tissue, taken at baseline. This chain's CDR3 is CASSVGGGDTGELFF. The CDR3 DNA reads TGTGCCAGCAGCGTAGGTGGCGGGGACACCGGGGAGCTGTTTTTT.